Below, 7 T cell receptor beta chains from the same sample are listed, as sequenced in a study of T cell responses to AZD1222 COVID-19 vaccine. Here immunoSEQ multiplex PCR was the method, and the copy in TCRdb shows in-frame clones only, minus some. The data show about 35,000 clones, 85% to 90% seen once. The input for sequencing was peripheral blood, taken 28 days after the second AZD1222 dose. Source of these receptors: an adult who received the AZD1222 COVID-19 vaccine.

The V call is TRBV30, the J call TRBJ2-1; 8 bases map to TRBD1. In germline, CDR1 is GTSNPN, CDR2 SVGIG (reference sequence). The V segment lost 1 base and the J segment 1 base; nucleotides outside the gene matches: 6. CDR3 size: 16 residues. CDR3 sequence reads: CAWSGQTGASYNEQFF. The CDR3 region has the DNA TGTGCCTGGAGTGGGCAGACAGGGGCTTCCTACAATGAGCAGTTCTTC. The entire variable domain, with the rest obtained from reference TRBV30 and TRBJ2-1, is as follows: SQTIHQWPATLVQPVGSPLSLECTVEGTSNPNLYWYRQAAGRGLQLLFYSVGIGQISSEVPQNLSASRPQDRQFILSSKKLLLSDSGFYLCAWSGQTGASYNEQFFGPGTRLTVL.

The chain is built from TRBV18 and TRBJ2-3, with 7 nucleotides matching TRBD2. J lost 7 bases, V lost 2 bases, and 12 bases had no gene match. This CDR3 contains 16 residues. Germline CDR1 and CDR2: KGHSH and LQKENI. The DNA of the CDR3 is TGTGCCAGCTCACCAGTGGGTGGCGGGAGAGCGAATACGCAGTATTTT. It translates to CASSPVGGGRANTQYF.

The chain uses TRBV21-1 and TRBJ2-1; TRBD2, the table's D call, lacks a check against the DNA. TRBV21-1 is a pseudogene segment. CDR3 size: 15 residues. CDR3 nucleotides: TGTGCCAGCAGCATCCCCAGCGATACTGTCAATGAGCAGTTCTTC. This translates into CASSIPSDTVNEQFF.

The chain recombines TRBV2 with TRBJ1-2; D is unresolved. Germline V gives CDR1 SNHLY, CDR2 FYNNEI. This CDR3 is built from 15 residues. V lost 0 bases and J 4 bases, leaving 12 bases between the germline ends. The CDR3 loop is CASSEAGGGSYGYTF. CDR3 DNA: TGTGCCAGCAGTGAAGCGGGTGGCGGTTCCTATGGCTACACCTTC.

The CDR3 sequence is CASRELAGAGYEQYF. Here the CDR3 DNA reads TGTGCCAGTAGAGAACTAGCGGGGGCCGGATACGAGCAGTACTTC. This sequence joins TRBV19 and TRBJ2-7; 11 bases agree with TRBD2. From germline, CDR1 is LNHDA and CDR2 SQIVND (reference sequence). CDR3 length equals 15 residues. V was pared by 6 bases and J by 4 bases, with 8 bases of the junction left unmatched. Looking up the rest from reference TRBV19 and TRBJ2-7 gives the full variable domain: DGGITQSPKYLFRKEGQNVTLSCEQNLNHDAMYWYRQDPGQGLRLIYYSQIVNDFQKGDIAEGYSVSREKKESFPLTVTSAQKNPTAFYLCASRELAGAGYEQYFGPGTRLTVT.

The chain couples TRBV5-5 to TRBJ1-4, with TRBD1 identical over 8 bases. This CDR3 has 14 residues. Germline assignment: CDR1 SGHKS and CDR2 YYEKEE (reference sequence). V gave up 0 bases and J gave up 6 bases; unmatched junction bases: 1. CDR3 sequence reads: CASSLGGQDEKLFF. Written as DNA, the CDR3 is TGTGCCAGCAGCTTGGGGGGACAGGATGAAAAACTGTTTTTT.

This chain uses TRBV5-1 with TRBJ1-5; 7 bases line up with TRBD1. CDR3 length: 16 residues. Per germline, CDR1 SGHRS and CDR2 YFSETQ. Losses at the gene ends were 0 bases for V and 7 bases for J; bases not matched to a gene: 10. This CDR3 reads CASSLGQGNSPQPQHF. The CDR3 DNA reads as TGCGCCAGCAGCTTGGGACAGGGTAATTCTCCCCAGCCCCAGCATTTT.